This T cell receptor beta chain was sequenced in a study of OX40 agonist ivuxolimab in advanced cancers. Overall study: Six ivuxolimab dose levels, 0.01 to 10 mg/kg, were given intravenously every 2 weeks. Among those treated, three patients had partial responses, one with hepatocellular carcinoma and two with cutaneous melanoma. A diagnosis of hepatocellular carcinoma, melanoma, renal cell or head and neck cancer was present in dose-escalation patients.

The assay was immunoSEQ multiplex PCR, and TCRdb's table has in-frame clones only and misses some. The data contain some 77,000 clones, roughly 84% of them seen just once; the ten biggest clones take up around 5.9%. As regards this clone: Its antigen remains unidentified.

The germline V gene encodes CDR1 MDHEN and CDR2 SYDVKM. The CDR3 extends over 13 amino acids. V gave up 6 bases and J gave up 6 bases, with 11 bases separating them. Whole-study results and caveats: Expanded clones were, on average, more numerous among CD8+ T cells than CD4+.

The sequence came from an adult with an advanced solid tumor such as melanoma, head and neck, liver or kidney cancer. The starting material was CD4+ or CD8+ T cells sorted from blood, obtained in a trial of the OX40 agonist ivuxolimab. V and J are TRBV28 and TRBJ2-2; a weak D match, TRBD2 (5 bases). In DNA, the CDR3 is TGTGCCAGCAGGACACTAGTGGCCGGGGAGCTGTTTTTT. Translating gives CASRTLVAGELFF.